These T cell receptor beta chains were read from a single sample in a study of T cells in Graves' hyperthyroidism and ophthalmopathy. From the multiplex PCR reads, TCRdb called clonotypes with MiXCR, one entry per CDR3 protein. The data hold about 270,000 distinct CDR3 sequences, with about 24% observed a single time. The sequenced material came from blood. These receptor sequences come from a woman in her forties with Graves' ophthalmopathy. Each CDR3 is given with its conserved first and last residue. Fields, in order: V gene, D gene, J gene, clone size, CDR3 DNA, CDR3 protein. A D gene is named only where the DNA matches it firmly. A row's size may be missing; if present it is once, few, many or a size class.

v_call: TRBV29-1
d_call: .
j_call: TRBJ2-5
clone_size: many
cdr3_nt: TGCAGCGTTGAAGATGGTTTAGGGGAGACCCAGTACTTC
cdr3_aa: CSVEDGLGETQYF

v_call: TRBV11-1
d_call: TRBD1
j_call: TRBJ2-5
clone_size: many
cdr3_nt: TGTGCCAGCAGCTGGGGGACAGGGGGCTACCAAGAGACCCAGTACTTC
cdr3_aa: CASSWGTGGYQETQYF

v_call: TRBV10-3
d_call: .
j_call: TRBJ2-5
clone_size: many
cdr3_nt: TGTGCCATCAGTGACCCGAAGGGGGAGACCCAGTACTTC
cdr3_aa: CAISDPKGETQYF

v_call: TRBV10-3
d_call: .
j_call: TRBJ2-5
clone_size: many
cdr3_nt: TGTGCCATCAGTGCCTCCAGCGCGGTGGAGACCCAGTACTTC
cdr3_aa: CAISASSAVETQYF

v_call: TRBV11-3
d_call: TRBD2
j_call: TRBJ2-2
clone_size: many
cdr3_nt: TGTGCCAGCAGCTTCCCCGAGGGGACTACGGGGGCCGGGGAGCTGTTTTTT
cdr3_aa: CASSFPEGTTGAGELFF

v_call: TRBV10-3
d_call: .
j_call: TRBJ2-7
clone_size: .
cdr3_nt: TGTGCCATCAGTGAGCGGGAGACCTCCTACGAGCAGTACTTC
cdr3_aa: CAISERETSYEQYF

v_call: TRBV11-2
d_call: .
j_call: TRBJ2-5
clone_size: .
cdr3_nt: TGTGCCAGCAGCCCCCTGCGGACCGGGGCAGGCCAAGAGACCCAGTACTTC
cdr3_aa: CASSPLRTGAGQETQYF

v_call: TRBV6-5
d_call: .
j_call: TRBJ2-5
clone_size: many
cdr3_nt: TGTGCCAGCACACGAGTGGCCGGGATCCAAGAGACCCAGTACTTC
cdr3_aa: CASTRVAGIQETQYF

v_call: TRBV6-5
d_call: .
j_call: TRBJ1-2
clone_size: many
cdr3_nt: TGTGCCAGCAGTTACGACGGTACAGCTAACTATGGCTACACCTTC
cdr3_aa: CASSYDGTANYGYTF

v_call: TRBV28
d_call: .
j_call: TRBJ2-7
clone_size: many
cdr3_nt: TGTGCCAGCAGTTTATACCTGGGCTTCTACGAGCAGTACTTC
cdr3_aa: CASSLYLGFYEQYF

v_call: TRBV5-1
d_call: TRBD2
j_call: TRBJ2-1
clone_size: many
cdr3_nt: TGCGCCAGCAGCTCCGGGACTAGCGACTACAATGAGCAGTTCTTC
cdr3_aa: CASSSGTSDYNEQFF

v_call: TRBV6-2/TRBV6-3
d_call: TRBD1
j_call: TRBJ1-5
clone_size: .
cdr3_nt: TGTGCCAGCACCCCAAGGGACAGAAATCAGCCCCAGCATTTT
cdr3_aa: CASTPRDRNQPQHF

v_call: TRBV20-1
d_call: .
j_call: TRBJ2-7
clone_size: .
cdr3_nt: TGCAGTGCTAGGGAGGAGGACCGAACCTACGAGCAGTACTTC
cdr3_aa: CSAREEDRTYEQYF

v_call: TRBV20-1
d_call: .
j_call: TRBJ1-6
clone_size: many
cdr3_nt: TGCAGTGCTAGAGATCTCAGGACACCGTATAATTCACCCCTCCACTTT
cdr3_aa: CSARDLRTPYNSPLHF

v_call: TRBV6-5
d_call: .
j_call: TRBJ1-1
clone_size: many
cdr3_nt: TGTGCCAGCAGTTACTCCGGAGGGAACACTGAAGCTTTCTTT
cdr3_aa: CASSYSGGNTEAFF

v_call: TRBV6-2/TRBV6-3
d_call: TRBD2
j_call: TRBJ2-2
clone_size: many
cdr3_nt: TGTGCCAGCAGAAACCCTCTGGCGGGAGTATATACCGGGGAGCTGTTTTTT
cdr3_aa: CASRNPLAGVYTGELFF

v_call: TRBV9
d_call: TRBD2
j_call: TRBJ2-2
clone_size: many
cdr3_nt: TGTGCCAGCAGCCCGGGGGCTACTAGCGGGAGACTCAACACCGGGGAGCTGTTTTTT
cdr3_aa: CASSPGATSGRLNTGELFF

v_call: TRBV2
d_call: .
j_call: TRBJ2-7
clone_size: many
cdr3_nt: TGTGCCAGCAGTGAAGTAACGGGTTCGCAGTACTTC
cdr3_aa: CASSEVTGSQYF

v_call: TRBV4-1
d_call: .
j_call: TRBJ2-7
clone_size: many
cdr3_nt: TGCGCCAGCAGCCAAGATAGTCGGGGCCTCTCCTACGAGCAGTACTTC
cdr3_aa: CASSQDSRGLSYEQYF

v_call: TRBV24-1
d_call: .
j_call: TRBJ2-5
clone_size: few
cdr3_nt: TGTGCCACCAGTGATGAGACGAGGGCAGAGACCCAGTACTTC
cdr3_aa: CATSDETRAETQYF

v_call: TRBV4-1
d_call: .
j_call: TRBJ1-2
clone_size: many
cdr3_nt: TGCGCCAGCAGCCAAGATTACTATGGCTACACCTTC
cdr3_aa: CASSQDYYGYTF

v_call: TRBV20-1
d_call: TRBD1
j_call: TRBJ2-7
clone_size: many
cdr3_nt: TGCAGTGCTAGGGTAGGACAGGGGATCCACGAGCAGTACTTC
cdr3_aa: CSARVGQGIHEQYF

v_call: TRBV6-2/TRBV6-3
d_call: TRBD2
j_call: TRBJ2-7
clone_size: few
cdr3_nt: TGTGCCAGCAGTTACCTAGCGGGAGGGCCCAGGGAGTACGAGCAGTACTTC
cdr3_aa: CASSYLAGGPREYEQYF

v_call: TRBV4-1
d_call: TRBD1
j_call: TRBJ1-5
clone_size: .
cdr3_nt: TGCGCCAGCAGCATACGGACAGGGGTGAACAATCAGCCCCAGCATTTT
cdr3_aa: CASSIRTGVNNQPQHF

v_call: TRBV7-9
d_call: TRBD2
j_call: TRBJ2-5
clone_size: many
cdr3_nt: TGTGCCAGCAGCTTGGGGACTAGCGGACATCCGTGGAGAGAGACCCAGTACTTC
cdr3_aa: CASSLGTSGHPWRETQYF

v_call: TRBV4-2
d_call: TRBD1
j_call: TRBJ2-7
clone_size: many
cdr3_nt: TGTGCCAGCAGCCGATACACCGGGACAGGGGACTACGAGCAGTACTTC
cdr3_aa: CASSRYTGTGDYEQYF

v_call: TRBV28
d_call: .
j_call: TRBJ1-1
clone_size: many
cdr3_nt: TGTGCCAGCAGTTTTATGGACGAAGCTTTCTTT
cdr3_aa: CASSFMDEAFF

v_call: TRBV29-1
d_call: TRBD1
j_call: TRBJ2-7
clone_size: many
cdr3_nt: TGCAGCGTTGAAGAGGAAGGACAGGGATGGTCCGAGCAGTACTTC
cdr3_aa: CSVEEEGQGWSEQYF